This T cell receptor (beta chain) was documented in a study of blood T cell repertoires in COVID-19. Overall study: Acute and convalescent COVID-19 samples came from the United States, Italy and Spain. The analysed material was cDNA or gDNA that came from T cells, B-cell-depleted T cells, or PBMCs.

This clone was seen a few times. Original processing notes: Estimation of nucleated cell counts relied on the amplification of reference gene primers. Measured with immunoSEQ multiplex PCR; TCRdb has only the in-frame clones, and not every one. Clone size and V and J calls were adopted from that table, with D and trimming inferred from the DNA. The sample includes about 110,000 clones, 84% of them seen just once. J was trimmed by 6 bases and V by 4 bases; bases with no gene match: 9. This CDR3 spans 14 amino acids. From germline, CDR1 is SGDLS and CDR2 YYNGEE. This TCR came from a woman between 45 and 60 years old with acute or convalescent COVID-19. Sequencing was done on a sample of peripheral blood. V is TRBV9 and J is TRBJ1-2; 7 nucleotides match TRBD1. The CDR3 sequence is CASSPRTGDDGYTF. The CDR3 DNA follows: TGTGCCAGCAGCCCAAGAACAGGGGATGATGGCTACACCTTC.